The next 22 T cell receptor beta chains were all read from a single sample in a study of OX40 agonist ivuxolimab in advanced cancers. The library was produced with the immunoSEQ multiplex PCR assay. Drawn from immuneACCESS, this table holds only the in-frame rearrangements with V and J called that TCRdb kept. Clones are partly lost; checked studies trace under half to an unresolved V gene and leave the rest unexplained. This sample lists 50,000 or so clones; nearly 90% were detected once. The biggest ten clones account for 0.5% to 0.65% of the sample. The sequences come from CD4+ or CD8+ T cells sorted from blood, collected in a trial of the OX40 agonist ivuxolimab. Every receptor here comes from an adult with an advanced solid tumor such as melanoma, head and neck, liver or kidney cancer.

This clone showed up just once. The chain has TRBV19 and TRBJ2-5; 8 bases agree with TRBD2. From germline, CDR1 is LNHDA and CDR2 SQIVND (reference sequence). The CDR3 is made up of 15 amino acids. Unmatched junction bases numbered 5, after V lost 4 bases and J lost 1 base. This CDR3 is CASSTGGGLQETQYF. The CDR3 coding sequence is TGTGCCAGTAGTACTGGCGGGGGGCTCCAAGAGACCCAGTACTTC.

The genes are TRBV7-9 and TRBJ2-5; D is possibly TRBD1 (7 bases). The germline V gene has CDR1 SEHNR and CDR2 FQNEAQ (reference sequence). The CDR3 contains 15 residues. Trimming stripped 6 bases from V and 5 bases from J, with 19 bases between. In nucleotides, the CDR3 is TGTGCCAGCAGTCCCGCGGGACAGATAGGGGAGACCCAGTACTTC. Amino acid sequence: CASSPAGQIGETQYF.

The chain couples TRBV2 to TRBJ2-5; TRBD1 or TRBD2 may be the D gene (5 bases each). The end of the DNA is better explained by TRBJ2-7, so the J call may be wrong. The CDR3 is 13 amino acids. CDR1 is SNHLY and CDR2 is FYNNEI in the germline V gene. The CDR3 bases are TGTGCCAGCAGTGAAGGGGGACGAGACGAGCAGTACTTC. It translates to CASSEGGRDEQYF.

The chain couples TRBV5-1 to TRBJ2-1; D might be TRBD2 (5 bases). V was pared by 0 bases and J by 10 bases, with 23 bases between. This CDR3 comprises 17 residues. From germline, CDR1 is SGHRS and CDR2 YFSETQ. The CDR3 region has the DNA TGCGCCAGCAGCTTGGGGAGGCCGAGCGGACCATTTGGGGAGCAGTTCTTC. Residues: CASSLGRPSGPFGEQFF.

V gene TRBV7-2 combines with J gene TRBJ2-3; TRBD2 agrees at 11 bases. Germline V CDR1 and CDR2: SGHTA, FQGNSA. Trimming at V came to 2 bases and at J to 7 bases, leaving 5 bases not matched to a gene. CDR3 length: 15 residues. CDR3 residues: CASSLLAGGPYTQYF. The CDR3, as DNA: TGTGCCAGCAGCTTATTAGCGGGAGGGCCATATACGCAGTATTTT. Full variable domain (rest looked up from reference TRBV7-2 and TRBJ2-3): GAGVSQSPSNKVTEKGKDVELRCDPISGHTALYWYRQSLGQGLEFLIYFQGNSAPDKSGLPSDRFSAERTGGSVSTLTIQRTQQEDSAVYLCASSLLAGGPYTQYFGPGTRLTVL.

This chain connects TRBV9 to TRBJ2-2, with 10 positions matching TRBD2. Germline trimming cut 0 bases from V and 1 base from J; bases unmatched to any gene: 6. Germline V gene data show CDR1 as SGDLS and CDR2 as YYNGEE. The CDR3 has 18 amino acids. CDR3 in DNA: TGTGCCAGCAGCGTAGAGCCTAGCGGGAGTCAGAACACCGGGGAGCTGTTTTTT. This translates into CASSVEPSGSQNTGELFF. Full variable domain (rest looked up from reference TRBV9 and TRBJ2-2): DSGVTQTPKHLITATGQRVTLRCSPRSGDLSVYWYQQSLDQGLQFLIQYYNGEERAKGNILERFSAQQFPDLHSELNLSSLELGDSALYFCASSVEPSGSQNTGELFFGEGSRLTVL.

The V call is TRBV30, the J call TRBJ1-1; D uncertain. V dropped 2 bases and J dropped 10 bases, with 23 bases sitting between them. Looked up from germline, CDR1 is GTSNPN and CDR2 is SVGIG (reference sequence). The CDR3 extends over 15 amino acids. The DNA for the CDR3 is TGTGCCTGGAGTCCTGTTAACCTTTCCGGGTTCCTAGCTTTCTTT. Protein: CAWSPVNLSGFLAFF.

The rearrangement links TRBV28 to TRBJ2-1, with TRBD2 matching 7 bases. The CDR3 has 15 residues. Unmatched junction bases numbered 5, after V lost 2 bases and J lost 4 bases. Germline V gene data show CDR1 as MDHEN and CDR2 as SYDVKM. The CDR3 region is CASSLVGGPYNEQFF. CDR3 in DNA: TGTGCCAGCAGTTTAGTGGGAGGGCCATACAATGAGCAGTTCTTC.

The chain joins TRBV19 to TRBJ2-2; 12 bases map to TRBD2. CDR1 is LNHDA and CDR2 is SQIVND in the germline V gene (reference sequence). V gave up 7 bases and J gave up 1 base; unmatched junction bases: 4. CDR3 length: 16 residues. The CDR3 reads CASIGLAGRNTGELFF. CDR3 DNA sequence: TGTGCCAGTATAGGACTAGCGGGAAGGAACACCGGGGAGCTGTTTTTT.

The chain links TRBV28 to TRBJ2-2, with D perhaps being TRBD1 or TRBD2 (5 bases each). Germline CDR1 is MDHEN and CDR2 is SYDVKM. CDR3 size: 16 residues. Deletions cut 0 bases from V and 0 bases from J, with 8 bases between. CDR3 residues: CASSLWGVSNTGELFF. In nucleotides, the CDR3 is TGTGCCAGCAGTTTATGGGGGGTTTCGAACACCGGGGAGCTGTTTTTT. The whole variable domain, filled in from reference TRBV28 and TRBJ2-2, reads DVKVTQSSRYLVKRTGEKVFLECVQDMDHENMFWYRQDPGLGLRLIYFSYDVKMKEKGDIPEGYSVSREKKERFSLILESASTNQTSMYLCASSLWGVSNTGELFFGEGSRLTVL.

The chain has TRBV15 and TRBJ2-2; no clear D. The CDR3 totals 14 residues. The germline CDR1 and CDR2 sequences are LNHNV and YYDKDF (reference sequence). V lost 0 bases and J 4 bases, leaving 6 bases between the germline ends. CDR3 nucleotide sequence: TGTGCCACCAGCAGAGATCGGTCCACCGGGGAGCTGTTTTTT. It specifies CATSRDRSTGELFF.

V gene TRBV5-1 combines with J gene TRBJ2-5; D remains unclear. This CDR3 spans 15 amino acids. The germline V and J ends were trimmed by 0 bases and 7 bases, with 16 bases remaining between them. Germline CDR1 SGHRS, CDR2 YFSETQ. Here the CDR3 DNA reads TGCGCCAGCAGCTTGGTTCAGGATTTGAAAGGGACCCAGTACTTC. Translation gives CASSLVQDLKGTQYF.

The rearrangement links TRBV6-5 to TRBJ2-5; D unresolved. Germline V gives CDR1 MNHEY, CDR2 SVGAGI. Trimming removed 1 base from V and 2 bases from J, with 8 bases in between. CDR3 size: 14 residues. CDR3 sequence reads: CASSYLAGQETQYF. CDR3 coding DNA: TGTGCCAGCAGTTACTTGGCAGGACAAGAGACCCAGTACTTC.

Here the CDR3 DNA reads TGTGCCAGCAGCGTAGCGACTAGCGGGCCAACCGGGGAGCTGTTTTTT. Its protein is CASSVATSGPTGELFF. V gene TRBV9 combines with J gene TRBJ2-2; TRBD2 matches 10 bases. Per germline, CDR1 SGDLS and CDR2 YYNGEE. V lost 0 bases and J lost 5; bases outside the gene matches: 4. The CDR3 has 16 amino acids.

The J gene is TRBJ2-7, the V gene TRBV28; D uncertain. The ends were cut back, 2 bases at V and 7 bases at J, with 6 bases in the middle. The CDR3 runs to 11 residues. The germline V gene has CDR1 MDHEN and CDR2 SYDVKM. The CDR3 reads CASSLEWEQYF. The DNA for the CDR3 is TGTGCCAGCAGTTTAGAGTGGGAGCAGTACTTC.

The chain recombines TRBV2 with TRBJ2-1; a weak D match, TRBD2 (5 bases). V lost 10 bases and J lost 8, with 15 bases in between. This CDR3 has 12 amino acids. Germline V CDR1 and CDR2: SNHLY, FYNNEI. The CDR3 region has the DNA TGTGCCACCACCCGGACTCGAGATGAGCAGTTCTTC. Encoded protein: CATTRTRDEQFF.

V is TRBV18 and J is TRBJ2-1; D possibly corresponds to TRBD1 (6 bases). V was pared by 3 bases and J by 6 bases, with 21 bases between. The CDR3 consists of 17 residues. Germline-derived CDR1 and CDR2 are KGHSH and LQKENI. Here the CDR3 reads CASSPGYRVRTRNEQFF. In nucleotides, the CDR3 is TGTGCCAGCTCACCGGGGTACAGGGTAAGGACCCGCAATGAGCAGTTCTTC.

The chain recombines TRBV19 with TRBJ1-2; 8 bases line up with TRBD1. The CDR3 consists of 13 residues. The V and J ends lost 3 bases and 6 bases, in that order; junction bases with no gene match: 3. CDR1 is LNHDA and CDR2 is SQIVND in the germline V gene (reference sequence). CDR3 loop: CASSMTGEDGYTF. CDR3 in DNA: TGTGCCAGTAGTATGACAGGGGAAGATGGCTACACCTTC.

The genes are TRBV14 and TRBJ1-2; D gene uncertain. The CDR3 contains 14 residues. With 3 bases removed from V and 8 bases from J, the gap between germline ends came to 16 bases. Per the germline V gene, CDR1 is SGHDN and CDR2 is FVKESK. Written as DNA, the CDR3 is TGTGCCAGCAGCCAGGGATATTGGAGGAACGGCTACACCTTC. Translating it yields CASSQGYWRNGYTF.

V is TRBV5-5 and J is TRBJ2-7; maybe TRBD2 (5 bases). Per germline, CDR1 SGHKS and CDR2 YYEKEE (reference sequence). Trimming left V 0 bases short and J 2 bases short, with 12 bases between. The length of the CDR3 is 15 residues. CDR3 sequence (DNA): TGTGCCAGCAGCTTGGGGCTAGCCAAAACCTACGAGCAGTACTTC. The encoded protein is CASSLGLAKTYEQYF. Supplemented by reference TRBV5-5 and TRBJ2-7, the full variable domain reads DAGVTQSPTHLIKTRGQQVTLRCSPISGHKSVSWYQQVLGQGPQFIFQYYEKEERGRGNFPDRFSARQFPNYSSELNVNALLLGDSALYLCASSLGLAKTYEQYFGPGTRLTVT.

The J gene is TRBJ1-5, the V gene TRBV19, with 7 bases aligning to TRBD1. Germline V CDR1 and CDR2: LNHDA, SQIVND (reference sequence). The CDR3 contains 16 residues. V was clipped by 5 bases and J by 7 bases; unmatched bases: 14. CDR3 region: CASSAELPGGRQPQHF. The CDR3 nucleotides read TGTGCCAGTAGTGCCGAACTTCCAGGGGGAAGACAGCCCCAGCATTTT.

This sequence joins TRBV30 and TRBJ1-1, with unresolved D. Germline CDR1 reads GTSNPN; CDR2 reads SVGIG (reference sequence). This CDR3 is built from 14 residues. The V end was cut by 2 bases, the J end by 8 bases, with 18 bases between. Here the CDR3 reads CAWSWVPPGSEAFF. DNA of the CDR3: TGTGCCTGGAGTTGGGTCCCCCCCGGCTCCGAAGCTTTCTTT.